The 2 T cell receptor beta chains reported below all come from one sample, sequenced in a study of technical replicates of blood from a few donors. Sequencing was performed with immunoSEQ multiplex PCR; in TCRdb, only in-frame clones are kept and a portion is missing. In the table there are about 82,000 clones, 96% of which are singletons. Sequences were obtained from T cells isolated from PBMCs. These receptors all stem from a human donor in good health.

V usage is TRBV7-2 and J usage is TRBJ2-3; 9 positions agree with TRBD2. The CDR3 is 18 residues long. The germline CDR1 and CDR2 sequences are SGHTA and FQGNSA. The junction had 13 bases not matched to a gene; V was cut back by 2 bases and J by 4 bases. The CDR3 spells CASSLSRLAGYLPDTQYF. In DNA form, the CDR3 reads TGTGCCAGCAGCTTAAGTCGGCTAGCGGGATATTTGCCAGATACGCAGTATTTT. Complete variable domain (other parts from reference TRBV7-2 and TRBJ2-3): GAGVSQSPSNKVTEKGKDVELRCDPISGHTALYWYRQSLGQGLEFLIYFQGNSAPDKSGLPSDRFSAERTGGSVSTLTIQRTQQEDSAVYLCASSLSRLAGYLPDTQYFGPGTRLTVL.

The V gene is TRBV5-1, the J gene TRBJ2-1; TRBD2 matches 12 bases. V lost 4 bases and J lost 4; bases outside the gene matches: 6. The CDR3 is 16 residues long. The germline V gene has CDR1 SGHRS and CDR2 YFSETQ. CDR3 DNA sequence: TGCGCCAGCAGCATAAGACTAGCGGGAGTGTACAATGAGCAGTTCTTC. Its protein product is CASSIRLAGVYNEQFF. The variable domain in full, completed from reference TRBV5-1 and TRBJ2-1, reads KAGVTQTPRYLIKTRGQQVTLSCSPISGHRSVSWYQQTPGQGLQFLFEYFSETQRNKGNFPGRFSGRQFSNSRSEMNVSTLELGDSALYLCASSIRLAGVYNEQFFGPGTRLTVL.